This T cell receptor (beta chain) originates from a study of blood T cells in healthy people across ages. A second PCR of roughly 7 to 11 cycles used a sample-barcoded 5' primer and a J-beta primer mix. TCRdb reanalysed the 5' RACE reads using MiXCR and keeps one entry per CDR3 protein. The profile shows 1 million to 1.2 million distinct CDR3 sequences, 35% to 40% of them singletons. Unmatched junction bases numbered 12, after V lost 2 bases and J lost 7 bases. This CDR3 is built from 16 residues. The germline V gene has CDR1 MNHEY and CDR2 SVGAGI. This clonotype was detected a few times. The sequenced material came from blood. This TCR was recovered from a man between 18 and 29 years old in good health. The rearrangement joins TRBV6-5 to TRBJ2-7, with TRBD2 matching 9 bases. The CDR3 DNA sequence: TGTGCCAGCAGTTACGTGCGGGGGGGCAAGTACAATGAGCAGTACTTC. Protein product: CASSYVRGGKYNEQYF.